This T cell receptor (beta chain) was retrieved from a study of CD8+ T cells in alopecia areata. Investigators isolated RNA and reverse transcribed it into cDNA to act as the sequencing template. Assay: immunoSEQ multiplex PCR; the TCRdb copy retains only in-frame clones and omits some. This table holds some 180,000 clones, 45% to 70% found once. Sequencing was done on a sample of CD8+ T cells sorted from blood. This receptor was taken from a human donor in good health.

The CDR3 DNA reads as TGTGCCAGCAGCTCTAACAGCTACAATGAGCAGTTCTTC. It yields the protein CASSSNSYNEQFF. The rearrangement uses TRBV7-8 and TRBJ2-1; D is ambiguous. The V end was cut by 4 bases, the J end by 3 bases, with 7 bases between. Germline CDR1 reads SGHVS; CDR2 reads FQNEAQ. CDR3 length equals 13 residues.